Reported below is one T cell receptor beta chain. The V gene's germline CDR1 is MNHEY and CDR2 SVGAGI. V was shortened by 0 bases and J by 9 bases, with 6 bases between the two germline ends. CDR3 size: 13 residues. This specimen belongs to a study of OX40 agonist ivuxolimab in advanced cancers. Measured with immunoSEQ multiplex PCR; TCRdb has only the in-frame clones, and not every one. This repertoire shows tens of thousands of clones, 80% to 90% found once; its top ten account for 6.7%. The clonotype comes from an adult with an advanced solid tumor such as melanoma, head and neck, liver or kidney cancer. The source material was CD4+ or CD8+ T cells sorted from blood, sampled in a trial of the OX40 agonist ivuxolimab. This chain joins TRBV6-5 and TRBJ1-6; D not resolved. The CDR3 spells CASSYSLGSPLHF. In DNA, the CDR3 is TGTGCCAGCAGTTACTCATTAGGTTCACCCCTCCACTTT.